This paragraph covers one TCR beta chain sequence. Its antigen is unidentified. This record belongs to a study of T cells after yellow fever vaccination. Study information: SMART-Seq v4 Ultra Low Input prepared libraries from low-cell fractions.

Whole-study results and caveats: Once the booster was given, most primary-vaccination clones reappeared, at roughly 96% for CD4 and around 90% for CD8.

The CDR3 consists of 11 residues. From germline, CDR1 is DFQATT and CDR2 SNEGSKA (reference sequence). V was shortened by 4 bases and J by 3 bases, with 7 bases between the two germline ends. In making TCR cDNA, 5'RACE template switching added a universal primer site and UMIs to it. TCRdb itself ran the 5' RACE reads through MiXCR, one entry per CDR3 protein. The sample lists some 500,000 distinct CDR3 sequences, 13% occurring once. V usage is TRBV20-1 and J usage is TRBJ2-7; TRBD2 is a possible D gene (5 bases). The TCR sequence derives from a man aged 30 to 45 who received the YFV17D yellow fever vaccine. Sequencing was performed on PBMCs, taken on the day of the yellow fever booster vaccination. The CDR3 nucleotides are TGCAGTGCTACCCGGGACTACGAGCAGTACTTC. Protein sequence: CSATRDYEQYF.